What follows describes a single T cell receptor beta chain. The antigen remains undetermined. The PCR made use of 60 Vbeta and 13 Jbeta primers. Sequencing used immunoSEQ multiplex PCR; TCRdb keeps in-frame clones, though not all of them. The repertoire holds 130,000 or so clones, with roughly 70% as singletons. This specimen belongs to a study of cytomegalovirus exposure and HLA in healthy donors. Study conclusions and caveats: Association with HLA alleles at 0.05 false discovery rate was found for around 17,000 TCR beta sequences in a later analysis. In a later analysis, CMV-associated beta chains were mostly HLA-associated, it appeared.

CDR1 and CDR2 from the germline V gene are LGHNA and YSLEER. J gave up 1 base and V 1 base, and 0 bases lay outside the gene matches. There are 15 residues in the CDR3. Sequenced: PBMCs. The gene calls are TRBV4-3 and TRBJ2-2; TRBD2 matches 7 bases. This sequence was found in a man aged 25-45 years in good health and CMV-seronegative. The CDR3 coding sequence is TGCGCCAGCAGCCAAGCTAGCGGGAACACCGGGGAGCTGTTTTTT. The encoded protein is CASSQASGNTGELFF.